The next 26 T cell receptor beta chains were all read from a single sample in a study of blood T cell repertoires in COVID-19. Sequencing was performed with immunoSEQ multiplex PCR; in TCRdb, only in-frame clones are kept and a portion is missing. The data contain about 62,000 clones, just over 70% of them singletons. Sequenced: PBMCs or T cells enriched from blood (not recorded which). These receptor sequences come from a woman aged 55-70 years who had been exposed to COVID-19.

The DNA of the CDR3 is TGCGCCAGCAGCCAAGACCGGGAGGTCCCCGGGGAGCTGTTTTTT. Its protein product is CASSQDREVPGELFF. The chain links TRBV4-3 to TRBJ2-2; 7 bases are shared with TRBD2. V was pared by 0 bases and J by 6 bases, with 4 bases of the junction left unmatched. Germline V CDR1 and CDR2: LGHNA, YSLEER. There are 15 residues in the CDR3.

This chain links TRBV19 with TRBJ2-3; 13 bases agree with TRBD2. The CDR3 runs 15 residues. J gave up 8 bases and V 5 bases, and 7 bases lay outside the gene matches. CDR1 is LNHDA, CDR2 SQIVND, per germline (reference sequence). This chain's CDR3 is CASSPRTSGRGTQYF. The CDR3 coding sequence is TGTGCCAGTAGTCCTCGGACTAGCGGGAGAGGTACGCAGTATTTT.

The gene calls are TRBV2 and TRBJ1-4, with a possible D match to TRBD1 (5 bases). Germline V gives CDR1 SNHLY, CDR2 FYNNEI. The CDR3 runs 14 residues. The V end lost 1 base, the J end lost 4 bases, and 7 bases lay between the germline ends. The CDR3 region has the DNA TGTGCCAGCAGTGAAGAAAGGGGTAATGAAAAACTGTTTTTT. It yields the protein CASSEERGNEKLFF.

V usage is TRBV27 and J usage is TRBJ2-2, with D possibly TRBD1 on 5 matching bases. V gave up 6 bases and J gave up 2 bases, with 13 bases separating them. The CDR3 is 15 amino acids. The germline CDR1 and CDR2 sequences are MNHEY and SMNVEV (reference sequence). This CDR3 is CASSLQGKNTGELFF. CDR3 DNA sequence: TGTGCCAGCAGCCTCCAGGGCAAAAACACCGGGGAGCTGTTTTTT.

This clone showed up just a few times. The rearrangement uses TRBV19 and TRBJ1-5; D possibly corresponds to TRBD1 (6 bases). The germline V and J ends were trimmed by 4 bases and 8 bases, with 18 bases remaining between them. The length of the CDR3 is 15 residues. Looked up from germline, CDR1 is LNHDA and CDR2 is SQIVND (reference sequence). Written as DNA, the CDR3 is TGTGCCAGTAGTAAGCGCAGGGGTATCCAGGAGCCCCAGCATTTT. Its translation: CASSKRRGIQEPQHF.

The rearrangement joins TRBV20-1 to TRBJ2-3, with 8 bases lining up with TRBD2. The CDR3 length is 15 residues. The V segment lost 3 bases and the J segment 1 base; nucleotides outside the gene matches: 6. CDR1 and CDR2 (germline): DFQATT, SNEGSKA (reference sequence). The CDR3 bases are TGCAGTGCTAGTCGGGGGGGCTTGGGCACAGATACGCAGTATTTT. Translation: CSASRGGLGTDTQYF.

The chain recombines TRBV28 with TRBJ1-1; D might be TRBD1 (6 bases). Between the trimmed V and J ends, which lost 6 bases and 6 bases, there was a span of 20 bases. The CDR3 sequence is 15 residues long. Germline V gene lookup returns CDR1 MDHEN and CDR2 SYDVKM. The CDR3 here is CASSRPTGGRAEAFF. Written as DNA, the CDR3 is TGTGCCAGCAGCCGACCGACAGGCGGCAGGGCTGAAGCTTTCTTT.

The chain recombines TRBV21-1 with TRBJ1-6; no check of the table's D call, TRBD1, against the DNA was made. TRBV21-1 is a listed pseudogene. The CDR3 contains 16 residues. In DNA, the CDR3 is TGTGCCAGCAGGGGCCGCCGATTCTCCTATAATTCACCCCTCCACTTT. It translates to CASRGRRFSYNSPLHF.

J is TRBJ1-5 and V is TRBV7-2; D is uncertain. Germline CDR1 reads SGHTA; CDR2 reads FQGNSA. This CDR3 spans 14 amino acids. V lost 2 bases, J lost 10 bases, and 15 bases lay in between. The CDR3 DNA sequence: TGTGCCAGCAGCTTAATAGGAGGTTTGGACCCCCAGCATTTT. Protein: CASSLIGGLDPQHF.

The J gene is TRBJ2-7, the V gene TRBV9, with D perhaps matching TRBD1 (6 bases). The CDR3 runs to 14 residues. Germline V gives CDR1 SGDLS, CDR2 YYNGEE. V was cut by 4 bases and J by 2 bases, with 13 bases left in between. CDR3 residues: CASSPRTVTYEQYF. CDR3 bases: TGTGCCAGCAGCCCCCGGACAGTTACCTACGAGCAGTACTTC.

The chain carries TRBV28 and TRBJ2-1; D is undetermined. The germline V gene encodes CDR1 MDHEN and CDR2 SYDVKM. The CDR3 runs 14 residues. The V and J ends lost 7 bases and 6 bases respectively, with 16 bases between them. DNA of the CDR3: TGTGCCAGCACGCCAGAGACTTTTTTCAATGAGCAGTTCTTC. Translating gives CASTPETFFNEQFF.

This clone was seen just once. The rearrangement joins TRBV14 to TRBJ1-1, with D possibly TRBD1 on 6 matching bases. The CDR3 length is 14 residues. V gave up 6 bases and J gave up 5 bases, with 16 bases separating them. The germline CDR1 and CDR2 sequences are SGHDN and FVKESK. In DNA form, the CDR3 reads TGTGCCAGCAGTCAACAGGGTAGTAAGACTGAAGCTTTCTTT. Residues: CASSQQGSKTEAFF.

The genes are TRBV7-9 and TRBJ2-7; TRBD1 aligns across 7 bases. CDR1 and CDR2 (germline): SEHNR, FQNEAQ (reference sequence). The CDR3 runs to 16 residues. V gave up 3 bases and J gave up 3 bases; unmatched junction bases: 11. The CDR3 region has the DNA TGTGCCAGCAGCTTTTCTGTAGGGACAGCAAACTACGAGCAGTACTTC. Amino acids: CASSFSVGTANYEQYF.

The chain links TRBV2 to TRBJ1-1, with TRBD1 matching over 7 bases. The germline V gene encodes CDR1 SNHLY and CDR2 FYNNEI. The CDR3 covers 14 residues. V trimming: 5 bases; J trimming: 2 bases; junction bases outside the gene matches: 5. DNA for the CDR3: TGTGCCAGCAGTCTAAACAGGGGCAACACTGAAGCTTTCTTT. It specifies CASSLNRGNTEAFF.

The chain combines TRBV28 with TRBJ2-2, with TRBD2 identical over 15 bases. The germline gives CDR1 MDHEN, CDR2 SYDVKM. There are 17 residues in the CDR3. V lost 0 bases and J lost 6; bases outside the gene matches: 2. CDR3 residues: CASSLWGLAGGPGELFF. CDR3 in DNA: TGTGCCAGCAGTTTATGGGGACTAGCGGGAGGTCCCGGGGAGCTGTTTTTT.

The chain uses TRBV6-5 and TRBJ1-1; TRBD1 agrees at 7 bases. CDR1 and CDR2 from the germline V gene are MNHEY and SVGAGI. CDR3 length: 13 amino acids. V lost 1 base, J lost 6 bases, and 2 bases stayed unmatched. The CDR3 nucleotides read TGTGCCAGCAGTTACTGGGACAGTCCTGAAGCTTTCTTT. Its protein product is CASSYWDSPEAFF.

V usage is TRBV10-2 and J usage is TRBJ1-1; the D gene is possibly TRBD1 (6 bases). Germline CDR1 reads WSHSY; CDR2 reads SAAADI. Trimming left V 4 bases short and J 5 bases short, with 14 bases between. The CDR3 runs to 14 residues. In DNA, the CDR3 is TGCGCCAGCAGTGTCCGGGGAGGGGGTACTGAAGCTTTCTTT. Translated, it gives CASSVRGGGTEAFF.

This chain links TRBV7-2 with TRBJ2-3, with a tentative D call TRBD2 (6 bases). The CDR3 contains 16 residues. Germline loops: CDR1 SGHTA, CDR2 FQGNSA. Trimming pared 1 base from V and 6 bases from J, leaving 17 bases between. The CDR3 reads CASSLGGTNSVDTQYF. CDR3 in DNA: TGTGCCAGCAGCTTAGGCGGGACGAACTCGGTGGATACGCAGTATTTT.

The rearrangement uses TRBV14 and TRBJ1-1, with D hard to call. The CDR3 covers 14 residues. The V and J ends lost 5 bases and 5 bases respectively, with 15 bases between them. In germline, CDR1 is SGHDN, CDR2 FVKESK. This chain's CDR3 is CASSVQTRWTEAFF. The CDR3 coding sequence is TGTGCCAGCAGCGTCCAGACTCGGTGGACTGAAGCTTTCTTT. The entire variable domain, with the rest obtained from reference TRBV14 and TRBJ1-1, is as follows: EAGVTQFPSHSVIEKGQTVTLRCDPISGHDNLYWYRRVMGKEIKFLLHFVKESKQDESGMPNNRFLAERTGGTYSTLKVQPAELEDSGVYFCASSVQTRWTEAFFGQGTRLTVV.

The chain combines TRBV9 with TRBJ1-3; no clear D. The CDR3 loop spans 16 amino acids. Germline V lookup: CDR1 SGDLS, CDR2 YYNGEE. Trimming shortened V by 0 bases and J by 3 bases, and 13 bases separated the two germline ends. This CDR3 reads CASSVDPRSDGNTIYF. DNA of the CDR3: TGTGCCAGCAGCGTAGATCCTAGGTCAGATGGAAACACCATATATTTT.

The V and J genes are TRBV14 and TRBJ2-7, with a possible D match to TRBD2 (6 bases). CDR1 is SGHDN, CDR2 FVKESK, per germline. The CDR3 is 13 residues long. Trimming shortened V by 4 bases and J by 3 bases, and 10 bases separated the two germline ends. The CDR3 sequence: CASSPGGVYEQYF. The CDR3 DNA sequence: TGTGCCAGCAGCCCCGGAGGGGTCTACGAGCAGTACTTC.

In its sample, this clone was seen a few times. This chain links TRBV5-6 with TRBJ2-2; D perhaps matches TRBD1 (6 bases). Germline-derived CDR1 and CDR2 are SGHDT and YYEEEE. Trimming removed 2 bases from V and 4 bases from J, with 9 bases in between. There are 14 residues in the CDR3. CDR3 DNA sequence: TGTGCCAGCAGCTTACAGGGTATCACCGGGGAGCTGTTTTTT. This encodes CASSLQGITGELFF.

The V call is TRBV24-1, the J call TRBJ2-7, with 7 bases that match TRBD2. Germline V lookup: CDR1 KGHDR, CDR2 SFDVKD. The V segment lost 5 bases and the J segment 0 bases; nucleotides outside the gene matches: 3. The CDR3 is 14 amino acids. The CDR3 coding sequence is TGTGCCACCAGTGTCGGGGGGAGCTCCTACGAGCAGTACTTC. It codes for CATSVGGSSYEQYF.

This chain joins TRBV30 and TRBJ2-7; TRBD2 matches 7 bases. V was clipped by 5 bases and J by 0 bases; unmatched bases: 1. CDR1 is GTSNPN and CDR2 is SVGIG in the germline V gene (reference sequence). This CDR3 is built from 12 residues. The CDR3 reads CAWGGSSYEQYF. The CDR3, as DNA: TGTGCCTGGGGCGGGAGCTCCTACGAGCAGTACTTC.

A single count supports this clone. This CDR3 reads CASSWQGLANEKLFF. As DNA, the CDR3 is TGCGCCAGCAGTTGGCAGGGTTTAGCTAATGAAAAACTGTTTTTT. The chain uses TRBV23-1 and TRBJ1-4, with D possibly being TRBD1 (5 bases). TRBV23-1 carries the ORF label, with uncertain function. Trimming pared 5 bases from V and 3 bases from J, leaving 13 bases between. The length of the CDR3 is 15 residues.

This clone was counted between two and nine times. The rearrangement links TRBV6-5 to TRBJ1-1; TRBD1 is a possible D gene (6 bases). Trimming pared 2 bases from V and 4 bases from J, leaving 11 bases between. There are 14 residues in the CDR3. Germline CDR1 reads MNHEY; CDR2 reads SVGAGI. The CDR3 here is CASSYQGSGTEAFF. DNA for the CDR3: TGTGCCAGCAGTTACCAGGGGAGCGGCACTGAAGCTTTCTTT.